This T cell receptor (beta chain) was profiled in a study of beta chain features in type 1 diabetes. Investigators reverse transcribed all isolated RNA, so they sequenced expressed TCRB transcripts. Clones were sequenced by immunoSEQ multiplex PCR, and TCRdb holds only the in-frame ones, with some missing. The sample includes about 900,000 clones, about a sixth seen only once; the top ten take roughly 0.025%. A word on this clone: Being one base from a much bigger clone, this may be a read error. Other DNA sequences from this sample encode an identical CDR3 as well.

There are 10 residues in the CDR3. Per germline, CDR1 MDHEN and CDR2 SYDVKM. Trimming shortened V by 6 bases and J by 5 bases, and 4 bases separated the two germline ends. This chain links TRBV28 with TRBJ2-5; D call uncertain. This clonotype originated in a woman between 18 and 29 years old in good health. The sequenced sample consisted of naive CD4+ T cells from blood. CDR3 residues: CASSRETQYF. DNA of the CDR3: TGTGCCAGCAGCCGCGAGACCCAGTACTTC. Full variable domain (rest looked up from reference TRBV28 and TRBJ2-5): DVKVTQSSRYLVKRTGEKVFLECVQDMDHENMFWYRQDPGLGLRLIYFSYDVKMKEKGDIPEGYSVSREKKERFSLILESASTNQTSMYLCASSRETQYFGPGTRLLVL.